The T cell receptor beta chain described here comes from a study of Ad26.COV2.S vaccination and SARS-CoV-2 variants. Treatment here: 19 received Ad26.COV2.S at low or high dose, single or two shots; about 5 received placebo; per-sample allocation not given. Sampling was done on day 63 after the first vaccine or placebo injection. Donor was an adult aged 18-55 years in Boston. Vaccination used an Ad26 vector expressing Wuhan-strain SARS-CoV-2 spike. Only in-frame clones appear in the TCRdb table, and some are missing; sequencing was by immunoSEQ multiplex PCR. This table has about 480,000 clones, around 88% appearing once. Points on this clone: The target antigen is unknown.

Findings and limits, study-wide: The placebo group had lower spike-specific TCR breadth than the vaccine recipients did. Similar non-spike TCR breadth was observed in recipients of vaccine and of placebo.

This clonotype was sampled from a person between 18 and 59 years old who received the Ad26.COV2.S COVID-19 vaccine or a placebo. The sequences come from peripheral blood, collected in a trial of Ad26.COV2.S vaccine versus placebo.

CDR3 residues: CASSLVVAGTDTQYF. CDR3 coding DNA: TGCGCCAGCAGCTTGGTGGTAGCGGGCACAGATACGCAGTATTTT. The chain uses TRBV5-1 and TRBJ2-3; D possibly corresponds to TRBD2 (6 bases). The CDR3 loop spans 15 amino acids. Germline assignment: CDR1 SGHRS and CDR2 YFSETQ. The ends were cut back, 0 bases at V and 1 base at J, with 9 bases in the middle.